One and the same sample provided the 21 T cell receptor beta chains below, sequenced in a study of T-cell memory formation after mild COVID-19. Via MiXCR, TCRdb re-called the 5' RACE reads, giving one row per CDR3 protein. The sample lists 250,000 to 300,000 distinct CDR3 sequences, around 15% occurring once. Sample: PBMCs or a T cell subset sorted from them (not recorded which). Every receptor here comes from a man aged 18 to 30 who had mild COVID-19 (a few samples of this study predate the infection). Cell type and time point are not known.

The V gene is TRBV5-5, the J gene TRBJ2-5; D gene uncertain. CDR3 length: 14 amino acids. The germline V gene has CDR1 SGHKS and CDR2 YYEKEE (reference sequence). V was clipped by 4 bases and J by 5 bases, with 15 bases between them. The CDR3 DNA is TGTGCCAGCAGCCCCCGGGTCCCCAGGGAGACCCAGTACTTC. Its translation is CASSPRVPRETQYF.

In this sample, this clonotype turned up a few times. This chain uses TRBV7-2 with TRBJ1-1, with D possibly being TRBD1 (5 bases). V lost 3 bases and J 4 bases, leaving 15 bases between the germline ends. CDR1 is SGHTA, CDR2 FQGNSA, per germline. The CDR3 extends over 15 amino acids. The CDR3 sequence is CASSFFGGGITEAFF. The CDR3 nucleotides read TGTGCCAGCAGCTTTTTTGGGGGAGGTATCACTGAAGCTTTCTTT.

CDR3 sequence reads: CASSLGGQPTEAFF. The CDR3 nucleotides are TGTGCCAGCAGCTTAGGCGGACAGCCCACTGAAGCTTTCTTT. The chain carries TRBV7-2 and TRBJ1-1; D possibly corresponds to TRBD1 (6 bases). The CDR3 covers 14 residues. Trimming stripped 1 base from V and 4 bases from J, with 10 bases between. Germline lookup yields CDR1 SGHTA and CDR2 FQGNSA. The whole variable domain, filled in from reference TRBV7-2 and TRBJ1-1, reads GAGVSQSPSNKVTEKGKDVELRCDPISGHTALYWYRQSLGQGLEFLIYFQGNSAPDKSGLPSDRFSAERTGGSVSTLTIQRTQQEDSAVYLCASSLGGQPTEAFFGQGTRLTVV.

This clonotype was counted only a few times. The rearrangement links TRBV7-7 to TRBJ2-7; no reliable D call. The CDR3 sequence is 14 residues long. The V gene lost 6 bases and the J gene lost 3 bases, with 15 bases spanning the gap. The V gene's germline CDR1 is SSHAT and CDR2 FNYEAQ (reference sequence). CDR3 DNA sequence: TGTGCCAGCAGGGTGAAGTCATGCTACTACGAGCAGTACTTC. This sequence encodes CASRVKSCYYEQYF. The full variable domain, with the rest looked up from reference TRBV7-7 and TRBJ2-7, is GAGVSQSPRYKVTKRGQDVTLRCDPISSHATLYWYQQALGQGPEFLTYFNYEAQPDKSGLPSDRFSAERPEGSISTLTIQRTEQRDSAMYRCASRVKSCYYEQYFGPGTRLTVT.

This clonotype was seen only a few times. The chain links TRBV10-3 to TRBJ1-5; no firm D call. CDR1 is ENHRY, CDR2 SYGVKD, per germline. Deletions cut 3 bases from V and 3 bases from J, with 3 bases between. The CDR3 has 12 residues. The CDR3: CAISDLNQPQHF. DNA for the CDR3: TGTGCCATCAGTGACCTCAATCAGCCCCAGCATTTT.

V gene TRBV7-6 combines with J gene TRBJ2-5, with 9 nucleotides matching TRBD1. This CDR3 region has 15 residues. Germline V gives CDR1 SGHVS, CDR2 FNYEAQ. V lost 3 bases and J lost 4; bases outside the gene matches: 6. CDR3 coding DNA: TGTGCCAGCAGCTTTCGGACAGGGGAGGGAGAGACCCAGTACTTC. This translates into CASSFRTGEGETQYF.

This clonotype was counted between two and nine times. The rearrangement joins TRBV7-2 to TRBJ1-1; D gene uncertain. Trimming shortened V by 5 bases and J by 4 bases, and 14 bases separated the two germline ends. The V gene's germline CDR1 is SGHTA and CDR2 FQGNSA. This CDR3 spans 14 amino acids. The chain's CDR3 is CASSDLRGSTEAFF. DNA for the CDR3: TGTGCCAGCAGCGACCTACGCGGGAGCACTGAAGCTTTCTTT.

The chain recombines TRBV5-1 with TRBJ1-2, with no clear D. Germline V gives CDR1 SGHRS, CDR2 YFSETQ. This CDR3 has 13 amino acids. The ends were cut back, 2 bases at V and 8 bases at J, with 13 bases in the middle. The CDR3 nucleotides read TGCGCCAGCAGCTTAGAGAGCCCGGAGGGCTACACCTTC. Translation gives CASSLESPEGYTF.

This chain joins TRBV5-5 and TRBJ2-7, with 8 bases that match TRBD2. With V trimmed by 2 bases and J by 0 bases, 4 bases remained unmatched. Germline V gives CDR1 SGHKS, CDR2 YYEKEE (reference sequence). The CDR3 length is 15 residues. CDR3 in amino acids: CASSLLAGSSYEQYV. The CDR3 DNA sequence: TGTGCCAGCAGCTTATTAGCGGGGTCCTCCTACGAGCAGTACGTC.

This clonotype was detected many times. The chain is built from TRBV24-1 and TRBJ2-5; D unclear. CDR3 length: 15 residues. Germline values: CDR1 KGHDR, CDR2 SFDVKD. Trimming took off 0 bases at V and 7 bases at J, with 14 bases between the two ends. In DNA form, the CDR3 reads TGTGCCACCAGTGATTTGAGGCAGGAGCTCCGGACCCAGTACTTC. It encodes CATSDLRQELRTQYF.

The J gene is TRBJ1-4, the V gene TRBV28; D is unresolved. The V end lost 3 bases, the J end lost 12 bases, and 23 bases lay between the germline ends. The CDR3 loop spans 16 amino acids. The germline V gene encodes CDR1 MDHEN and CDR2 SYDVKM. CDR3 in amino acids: CASSLLELTAERELFF. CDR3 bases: TGTGCCAGCAGTTTGTTGGAATTGACGGCAGAGCGTGAACTGTTTTTT.

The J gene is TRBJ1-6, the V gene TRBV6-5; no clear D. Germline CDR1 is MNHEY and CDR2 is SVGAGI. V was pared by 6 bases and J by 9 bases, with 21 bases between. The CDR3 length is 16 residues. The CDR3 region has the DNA TGTGCCAGCAGGAGAGCCGGGCCTATCGACGCTTCACCCCTCCACTTT. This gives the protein CASRRAGPIDASPLHF.

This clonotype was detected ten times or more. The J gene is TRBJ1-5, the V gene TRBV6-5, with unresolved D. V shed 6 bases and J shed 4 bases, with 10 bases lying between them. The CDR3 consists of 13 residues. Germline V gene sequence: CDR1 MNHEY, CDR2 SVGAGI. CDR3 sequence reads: CASSPGGNQPQHF. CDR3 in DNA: TGTGCCAGCAGCCCCGGTGGAAATCAGCCCCAGCATTTT.

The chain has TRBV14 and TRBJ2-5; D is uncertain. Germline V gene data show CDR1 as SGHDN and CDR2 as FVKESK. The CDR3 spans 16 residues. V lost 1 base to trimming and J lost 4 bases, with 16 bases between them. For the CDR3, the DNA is TGTGCCAGCAGCCAAGGAGTTATTGGCAGTGGAGAGACCCAGTACTTC. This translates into CASSQGVIGSGETQYF.

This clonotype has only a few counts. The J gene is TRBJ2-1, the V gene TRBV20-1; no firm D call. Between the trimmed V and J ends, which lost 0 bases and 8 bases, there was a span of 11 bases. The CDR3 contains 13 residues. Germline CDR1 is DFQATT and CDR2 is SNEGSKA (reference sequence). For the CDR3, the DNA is TGCAGTGCTAGAGACAGGCTTAACGATGAGCAGTTCTTC. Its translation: CSARDRLNDEQFF.

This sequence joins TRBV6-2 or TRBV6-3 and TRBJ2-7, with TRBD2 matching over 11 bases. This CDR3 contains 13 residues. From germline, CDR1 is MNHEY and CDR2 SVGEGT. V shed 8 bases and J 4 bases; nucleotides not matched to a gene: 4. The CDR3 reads CASRLAGRYEQYV. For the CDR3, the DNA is TGTGCCAGCCGACTAGCGGGACGGTACGAGCAGTACGTC.

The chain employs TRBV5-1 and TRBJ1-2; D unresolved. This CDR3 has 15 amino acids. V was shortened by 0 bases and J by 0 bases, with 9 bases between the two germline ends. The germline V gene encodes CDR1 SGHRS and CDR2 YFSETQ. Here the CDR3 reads CASSLAGRANYGYTF. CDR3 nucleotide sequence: TGCGCCAGCAGCTTGGCGGGCAGAGCTAACTATGGCTACACCTTC.

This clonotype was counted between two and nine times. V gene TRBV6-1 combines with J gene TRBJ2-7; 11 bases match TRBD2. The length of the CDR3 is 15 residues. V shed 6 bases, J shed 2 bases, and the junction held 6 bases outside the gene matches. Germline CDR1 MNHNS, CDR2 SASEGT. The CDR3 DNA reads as TGTGCCAGCAGCCGTAGCGGGGGGGCGGCCTACGAGCAGTACTTC. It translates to CASSRSGGAAYEQYF.

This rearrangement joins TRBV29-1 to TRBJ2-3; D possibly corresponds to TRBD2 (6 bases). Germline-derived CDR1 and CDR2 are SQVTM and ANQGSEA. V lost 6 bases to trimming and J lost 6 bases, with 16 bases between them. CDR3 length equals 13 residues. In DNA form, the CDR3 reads TGCAGCGTCAGTAGCGGTGTGTCCGATACGCAGTATTTT. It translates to CSVSSGVSDTQYF.

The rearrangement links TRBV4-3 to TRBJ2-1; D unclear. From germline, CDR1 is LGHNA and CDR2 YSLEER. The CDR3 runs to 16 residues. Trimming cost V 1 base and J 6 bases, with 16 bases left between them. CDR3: CASSQVRKGFGNEQFF. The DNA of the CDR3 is TGCGCCAGCAGCCAAGTTCGTAAAGGGTTCGGCAATGAGCAGTTCTTC.

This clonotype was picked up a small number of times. The CDR3 spells CSAVARGWVQETQYF. The DNA for the CDR3 is TGCAGTGCCGTCGCGCGGGGTTGGGTACAAGAGACCCAGTACTTC. The chain joins TRBV20-1 to TRBJ2-5, with a possible D match to TRBD2 (6 bases). CDR3 length: 15 residues. V lost 6 bases, J lost 2 bases, and 19 bases lay in between. Germline-derived CDR1 and CDR2 are DFQATT and SNEGSKA (reference sequence).